Listed below are T cell receptor beta chains from one sample, sequenced in a study of control samples from healthy donors and cancer patients. Some clones are missing from TCRdb's copy, which holds only in-frame ones; the method was immunoSEQ multiplex PCR. The sample holds more than 75,000 clones, about 90% seen once. The sequencing input was PBMCs. All receptors derive from a woman aged 55-70 years with head and neck cancer. Both conserved end residues are part of each CDR3. D genes are given only for firm matches. Clone size appears in some rows only: once, few, many, or a class for an expanded clone.

J	D	size	V	DNA	CDR3
TRBJ2-7	.	.	TRBV7-9	TGTGCCAGCAGCCCCGGAGGTGCGCGGGTCGAGCAGTACTTC	CASSPGGARVEQYF
TRBJ2-3	TRBD1	.	TRBV5-1	TGCGCCAGCAGCTTGGCGACAGGGAAGTCCACAGATACGCAGTATTTT	CASSLATGKSTDTQYF
TRBJ2-1	.	.	TRBV6-5	TGTGCCAGCAGCCCCGGGTGGGTCTACAATGAGCAGTTCTTC	CASSPGWVYNEQFF
TRBJ2-1	TRBD2	.	TRBV3-1/TRBV3-2	TGTGCCAGCAGCCAAGAAGGGGCAGGACTAGACAATGAGCAGTTCTTC	CASSQEGAGLDNEQFF
TRBJ2-7	.	.	TRBV4-3	TGCGCCAGCAGCCAAGAACTTTCAGCGGGCCCGAGCTCCTACGAGCAGTACTTC	CASSQELSAGPSSYEQYF
TRBJ2-7	TRBD1	.	TRBV14	TGTGCCAGCAGCCTAGGGGCAGGGGGCGCGTACGAGCAGTACTTC	CASSLGAGGAYEQYF
TRBJ2-1	TRBD2	.	TRBV18	TGTGCCAGCTCACCACCTCTAGCGGGAGGGGTCGACAATGAGCAGTTCTTC	CASSPPLAGGVDNEQFF
TRBJ2-7	.	.	TRBV4-3	TGCGCCAGCAGCCAACTCGACCACGGCTACGAGCAGTACTTC	CASSQLDHGYEQYF
TRBJ2-2	.	.	TRBV3-1/TRBV3-2	TGTGCCAGCAGCCAAGGACTCACCGGGGAGCTGTTTTTT	CASSQGLTGELFF
TRBJ2-1	TRBD2	once	TRBV27	TGTGCCAGCAGTTGGATAGCGGGAGTGTCCTACAATGAGCAGTTCTTC	CASSWIAGVSYNEQFF
TRBJ2-5	.	.	TRBV5-4	TGTGCCAGCAGCTCTGCTACCCAAGAGACCCAGTACTTC	CASSSATQETQYF
TRBJ1-6	TRBD1	.	TRBV7-8	TGTGCCAGCAGCCTTCGACAGGGAAACTCCTATAATTCACCCCTCCACTTT	CASSLRQGNSYNSPLHF
TRBJ2-5	.	.	TRBV7-8	TGTGCCAGCAGGCTGCTAGGGGGGAAGGGACAAGAGACCCAGTACTTC	CASRLLGGKGQETQYF
TRBJ2-6	.	.	TRBV27	TGTGCCAGCAGTACACCCAGGACTGCTGGGGCCAACGTCCTGACTTTC	CASSTPRTAGANVLTF
TRBJ1-5	.	.	TRBV28	TGTGCCAGCAGTTTGAAACAGCCCCAGCATTTT	CASSLKQPQHF
TRBJ1-6	TRBD1	.	TRBV3-1/TRBV3-2	TGTGCCAGCAGCTCGGACAGGGTTTCACCCCTCCACTTT	CASSSDRVSPLHF
TRBJ1-2	TRBD1	.	TRBV27	TGTGCCAGCAGTCCCGGGACAGGGGTCTATGGCTACACCTTC	CASSPGTGVYGYTF
TRBJ1-5	.	.	TRBV2	TGTGCCAGCACTGACGACACAGAACTACAGCCCCAGCATTTT	CASTDDTELQPQHF
TRBJ2-7	.	.	TRBV6-6	TGTGCCAGCAGTTACGAGGGAGCCTACGAGCAGTACTTC	CASSYEGAYEQYF
TRBJ2-7	TRBD2	.	TRBV4-1	TGCGCCAGCAGCCAAGTTGACCTACTAGCGGGAGTTACCTCCTACGAGCAGTACTTC	CASSQVDLLAGVTSYEQYF
TRBJ1-3	.	.	TRBV10-2	TGCGCCAGCAGTGACAGGGCTCGTTCTGGAAACACCATATATTTT	CASSDRARSGNTIYF
TRBJ2-3	.	.	TRBV18	TGTGCCAGCTCACCATTACAGGGAACAGATACGCAGTATTTT	CASSPLQGTDTQYF
TRBJ2-3	.	.	TRBV5-6	TGTGCCAGCAGCACCGGACGGACGGGAAAGACAGATACGCAGTATTTT	CASSTGRTGKTDTQYF
TRBJ2-7	.	.	TRBV2	TGTGCCAGCAGCAGGACAACACCATACGAGCAGTACTTC	CASSRTTPYEQYF
TRBJ2-7	.	.	TRBV6-5	TGTGCCAGCAATAATTTCTACGAGCAGTACTTC	CASNNFYEQYF
TRBJ1-4	.	.	TRBV11-3	TGTGCCAGCAGATCTCCGGGGGAGGACACTAATGAAAAACTGTTTTTT	CASRSPGEDTNEKLFF
TRBJ2-7	.	.	TRBV2	TGTGCCAGCAGTGACCAACTGGGGGGGGGCGTAGAGCAGTACTTC	CASSDQLGGGVEQYF
TRBJ1-1	TRBD1	.	TRBV24-1	TGTGCCACCAGTGATGGCGGGACAGGTGAAGCTTTCTTT	CATSDGGTGEAFF
TRBJ2-5	TRBD2	.	TRBV7-2	TGTGCCAGCAGCTCCCAAGCGGGGGAGACCCAGTACTTC	CASSSQAGETQYF
TRBJ2-1	.	.	TRBV7-2	TGTGCCAGCAGGCTAGGTTACAATGAGCAGTTCTTC	CASRLGYNEQFF
TRBJ1-4	.	.	TRBV28	TGTGCCACCGGGGAGGGAGTAGGGAATGAAAAACTGTTTTTT	CATGEGVGNEKLFF
TRBJ2-7	TRBD2	.	TRBV7-2	TGTGCCAGCAGCTCCCCGACTAGCGGGTTCCACGAGCAGTACTTC	CASSSPTSGFHEQYF
TRBJ1-1	TRBD1	.	TRBV6-5	TGTGCCAGCAGTCCGGGACAGGGGGTGGCTTTCTTT	CASSPGQGVAFF
TRBJ2-1	TRBD2	.	TRBV19	TGTGCCAGTAGCGGGAGGGCTTACAATGAGCAGTTCTTC	CASSGRAYNEQFF
TRBJ2-7	.	.	TRBV5-4	TGTGCCAGCAGCAGTACCCGACAGGGAGGGCAGTACTTC	CASSSTRQGGQYF
TRBJ2-6	.	.	TRBV13	TGTGCCAGCAGCCCGGAAGCCAGGGCCAACGTCCTGACTTTC	CASSPEARANVLTF